A single T cell receptor (beta chain) is shown here with its context. It has no known antigen specificity. No much larger clone is present one base from it, and per-base qualities are unavailable. The time point label here, explained by the study, means: around 47 days after influenza vaccine administration. The data stem from a study of response to subunit inactivated influenza vaccine (dated by TCRdb to 2016 to 2019). In terms of the full investigation: Deep quantitative T cell receptor repertoire profiling was used in the study to track responses to a trivalent subunit inactivated influenza vaccine.

The V end loses 6 bases and the J end loses 0 bases, and a stretch of 12 bases separates them. The germline V gene supplies CDR1 LGHNA and CDR2 YSLEER. Measured from the cysteine to the phenylalanine, the CDR3 is 16 residues long. The only DNA kept is the CDR3, 48 bases in frame from the first base. Preparation of the library involved RT-PCR. TCRdb shows the sequencer as Illumina HiSeq 2500. TCRdb passed the public sequencing reads through fastp at Q25 and MiXCR, retaining productive beta sequences. Every distinct CDR3 protein forms one entry, paired with its most common genes and DNA. The sample records 450,000 to 500,000 distinct CDR3 sequences, 10% to 11% of which are singletons. The top ten hold 10% to 15% of the sample. Broader findings and caveats from the paper: According to the authors, only a limited number of new T cells may be recruited by each seasonal influenza vaccination.

The clonotype originates from a middle-aged man who received an inactivated influenza vaccine. Donor details come from another sample of the same person, matched by shared clones. Here the chain combines TRBV4-3 and TRBJ1-6; the D segment could be TRBD1, given 5 matching bases. The sequenced sample was PBMCs from blood, obtained 40 to 50 days after vaccination. The CDR3 has the sequence CASRAQESSYNSPLHF. The base sequence is TGCGCCAGCAGGGCACAGGAGAGCTCCTATAATTCACCCCTCCACTTT.